These T cell receptor beta chains were read from a single sample in a study of cytomegalovirus exposure and HLA in healthy donors. The repertoire was sequenced with immunoSEQ multiplex PCR; TCRdb's copy has only in-frame clones and lacks some. The sample has roughly 50,000 clones, approximately 81% seen once; the top ten hold approximately 3%. The sequencing sample was made of PBMCs. These receptors all stem from a young woman in good health and CMV-seronegative. CDR3s include the opening cysteine and the closing phenylalanine or tryptophan. The D gene is left open where the match is weak.

>TRBV30|TRBD1|TRBJ1-5
CAWADRGRQPQHF
>TRBV6-1|-|TRBJ2-3
CASSEVSWGYGGKDTQYF
>TRBV27|TRBD1|TRBJ2-3
CASSLNQGVPDTQYF
>TRBV6-4|TRBD1|TRBJ2-1
CASSDIRQGEVNEQFF
>TRBV7-3|TRBD2|TRBJ2-3
CASSPPSGGTDTQYF
>TRBV27|TRBD1|TRBJ2-7
CASSLTGETRYEQYF
>TRBV11-3|TRBD2|TRBJ2-1
CASSLGVSASGREEQFF
>TRBV9|TRBD2|TRBJ2-2
CASSAQTSGVTGELFF
>TRBV6-5|-|TRBJ2-7
CASRPPKGSSYEQYF
>TRBV27|-|TRBJ1-1
CASSFIGGIEAFF
>TRBV9|TRBD1|TRBJ1-3
CASSENYHIRDSRGGNTIYF
>TRBV7-3|TRBD2|TRBJ2-3
CASSTGWLAGTSDTQYF
>TRBV5-8|TRBD1|TRBJ1-4
CASSGTGGMDEKLFF
>TRBV5-1|-|TRBJ1-2
CASSLEVGNYGYTF
>TRBV5-5|-|TRBJ1-2
CASSLYMGQGINYGYTF
>TRBV5-6|-|TRBJ2-7
CASSLKGHETYEQYF
>TRBV27|TRBD2|TRBJ2-3
CASSLAGPSTDTQYF
>TRBV5-6|-|TRBJ2-7
CASSRTATYEQYF
>TRBV7-3|-|TRBJ2-1
CASSPPGSSYNEQFF
>TRBV28|TRBD1|TRBJ2-7
CASSWRTGGEEQYF
>TRBV7-9|-|TRBJ2-3
CASSLGSRDTQYF
>TRBV28|TRBD1|TRBJ2-7
CASSNSGTGDLDEQYF
>TRBV7-2|TRBD2|TRBJ2-3
CASSRSGSESDTQYF
>TRBV5-6|TRBD1|TRBJ2-7
CASSGWDRENYEQYF
>TRBV30|-|TRBJ2-7
CAWSPGAINEQYF
>TRBV9|-|TRBJ1-4
CASTSGNNEKLFF
>TRBV7-2|-|TRBJ2-1
CASSLVPSSSYNEQFF
>TRBV11-1|TRBD1|TRBJ2-5
CASSPRDRAPQETQYF
>TRBV14|-|TRBJ2-1
CASSQVSPSYNEQFF
>TRBV7-2|-|TRBJ1-2
CASSFLGGNYGYTF
>TRBV11-2|-|TRBJ1-2
CASSFEAGDHYGYTF